This TCR beta chain was identified during a study of cytomegalovirus exposure and HLA in healthy donors. The CDR3 contains 15 residues. Trimming removed 4 bases at V and 6 bases at J, with 16 bases between. Germline V gene sequence: CDR1 MNHEY, CDR2 SVGAGI. 60 Vbeta and 13 Jbeta primers were used in PCR. Data came from immunoSEQ multiplex PCR; TCRdb stores just in-frame clones and leaves some out. The clone table shows around 48,000 clones, with the ten largest holding approximately 2.2%. With regard to this clone: Its antigen is currently unknown.

Regarding the study as a whole: A later analysis reportedly identified an Asian-associated ancestry cluster as carrying fewer N-insertions than the 666-donor mean. Roughly uniform sequencing depth across donors was assumed, possibly incorrectly. Reportedly, cytomegalovirus status was diagnosed with high sensitivity and specificity.

The chain employs TRBV6-5 and TRBJ1-5; D unresolved. Sequencing input: PBMCs. This clonotype originated in a female donor in good health and CMV-seronegative. This CDR3 is CASSSTVSRGQPQHF. The CDR3 DNA reads TGTGCCAGCAGTTCTACAGTCTCGCGGGGTCAGCCCCAGCATTTT.